These 27 T cell receptor beta chains were all obtained from the same sample, sequenced in a study of a mutant IDH1 vaccine in newly diagnosed glioma. For these TCRs, the target antigens are not known. Assay used: immunoSEQ multiplex PCR; TCRdb lists only in-frame clones, some missing. The sample gives fewer than 40,000 clones, 80% to 85% of which show up once; 29% is in the top ten. The time point is: week 47, end of study. A 20-mer mutant IDH1 peptide at 300 ug was injected subcutaneously with topical imiquimod. Sequencing used PBMCs, obtained from a glioma patient whose treatment included an IDH1 peptide vaccine. The receptors come from a man aged 25-45 years with glioma.

The rearrangement uses TRBV28 and TRBJ2-1; D is possibly TRBD1 or TRBD2 (6 bases each). The CDR3 has 15 amino acids. Germline V gives CDR1 MDHEN, CDR2 SYDVKM. The V end was cut by 4 bases, the J end by 7 bases, with 17 bases between. CDR3 sequence: CASSSDSLRGNEQFF. The CDR3, as DNA: TGTGCCAGCAGTTCGGACAGTCTACGGGGGAATGAGCAGTTCTTC.

The chain combines TRBV7-3 with TRBJ2-3; D call uncertain. CDR3 length equals 15 residues. Germline loops: CDR1 SGHTA, CDR2 FQGTGA. With 5 bases removed from V and 2 bases from J, the gap between germline ends came to 14 bases. For the CDR3, the DNA is TGTGCCAGCAGCCCAGGTAGTGGGTTCACAGATACGCAGTATTTT. Its protein product is CASSPGSGFTDTQYF.

This sequence joins TRBV5-5 and TRBJ2-6; the D is unclear. V lost 0 bases and J 2 bases, leaving 3 bases between the germline ends. This CDR3 has 14 amino acids. Germline assignment: CDR1 SGHKS and CDR2 YYEKEE (reference sequence). For the CDR3, the DNA is TGTGCCAGCAGCTTGGCTCCTGGGGCCAACGTCCTGACTTTC. It translates to CASSLAPGANVLTF.

The chain carries TRBV6-5 and TRBJ1-2; 7 nucleotides align to TRBD1. After removal of 7 bases from V and 7 bases from J, the junction contained 6 bases not matched to a gene. The CDR3 has 12 residues. From germline, CDR1 is MNHEY and CDR2 SVGAGI. The DNA for the CDR3 is TGTGCCAGCACCAGGACAGGTGCTGGCTACACCTTC. It is translated as CASTRTGAGYTF.

The chain carries TRBV25-1 and TRBJ2-2; TRBD1 matches at 10 bases. The CDR3 contains 14 residues. The germline V gene has CDR1 MGHDK and CDR2 SYGVNS. With 7 bases clipped from V and 7 bases from J, the junction kept 6 bases outside the gene matches. The CDR3 coding sequence is TGTGCCAGCACCAGACAGGGGGCAAACGGGGAGCTGTTTTTT. It encodes CASTRQGANGELFF.

This rearrangement joins TRBV5-8 to TRBJ2-7; D unclear. V shed 5 bases and J shed 1 base, with 19 bases lying between them. Germline V lookup: CDR1 SGHTS, CDR2 YDEGEE. This CDR3 spans 16 amino acids. CDR3 protein: CASSYRLVNTSYEQYF. Here the CDR3 DNA reads TGTGCCAGCAGTTACCGACTCGTGAATACGTCCTACGAGCAGTACTTC.

This chain joins TRBV28 and TRBJ1-5; no reliable D call. The germline V and J ends were trimmed by 3 bases and 4 bases, with 4 bases remaining between them. Germline CDR1 reads MDHEN; CDR2 reads SYDVKM. This CDR3 has 12 amino acids. CDR3 sequence reads: CASSLTNQPQHF. CDR3 nucleotides: TGTGCCAGCAGTTTGACTAATCAGCCCCAGCATTTT.

This rearrangement joins TRBV7-9 to TRBJ1-5; weak D call: TRBD1 (6 bases). The V and J ends lost 4 bases and 4 bases respectively, with 14 bases between them. Germline CDR1 SEHNR, CDR2 FQNEAQ (reference sequence). The CDR3 is 15 amino acids. As DNA, the CDR3 is TGTGCCAGCAGCTCCACGGGACACCTAAATCAGCCCCAGCATTTT. This sequence encodes CASSSTGHLNQPQHF.

The CDR3 sequence: CAWMEGNGNTIYF. CDR3 DNA: TGTGCCTGGATGGAGGGTAATGGAAACACCATATATTTT. The chain has TRBV30 and TRBJ1-3; D gene ambiguous. There are 13 residues in the CDR3. With 4 bases removed from V and 3 bases from J, the gap between germline ends came to 10 bases. From germline, CDR1 is GTSNPN and CDR2 SVGIG (reference sequence).

V gene TRBV7-2 combines with J gene TRBJ1-1; possibly TRBD1 for D (5 bases). V gave up 2 bases and J gave up 10 bases, with 14 bases separating them. Germline V CDR1 and CDR2: SGHTA, FQGNSA. The CDR3 runs to 13 residues. The CDR3 DNA sequence: TGTGCCAGCAGCTTAATAGGAGGGGAAGGAGCTTTCTTT. This sequence encodes CASSLIGGEGAFF.

The rearrangement uses TRBV5-1 and TRBJ2-3; D call uncertain. CDR3 length: 14 amino acids. V was shortened by 0 bases and J by 5 bases, with 10 bases between the two germline ends. From germline, CDR1 is SGHRS and CDR2 YFSETQ. CDR3 region: CASSLGVSIDTQYF. The CDR3, as DNA: TGCGCCAGCAGCTTGGGGGTCAGTATAGATACGCAGTATTTT.

The V and J genes are TRBV25-1 and TRBJ1-4; 9 bases line up with TRBD1. Germline CDR1 is MGHDK and CDR2 is SYGVNS. This CDR3 contains 14 residues. Trimming removed 7 bases from V and 7 bases from J; junction bases left unmatched: 7. The DNA of the CDR3 is TGTGCCAGCACCGTGGACAGGGGAGGTGAAAAACTGTTTTTT. This sequence encodes CASTVDRGGEKLFF.

The chain carries TRBV19 and TRBJ2-3; 9 nucleotides agree with TRBD2. This CDR3 comprises 16 residues. The junction had 6 bases not matched to a gene; V was cut back by 0 bases and J by 5 bases. Germline V CDR1 and CDR2: LNHDA, SQIVND (reference sequence). The CDR3 DNA sequence: TGTGCCAGTAGTATAGATATCAGCGGGGGGAGAGATACGCAGTATTTT. It encodes CASSIDISGGRDTQYF.

CDR3 DNA sequence: TGCGCCAGCAGCCTAGCGGTCACAGATACGCAGTATTTT. This gives the protein CASSLAVTDTQYF. V is TRBV5-1 and J is TRBJ2-3, with 7 bases fitting TRBD2. The CDR3 totals 13 residues. Germline V lookup: CDR1 SGHRS, CDR2 YFSETQ. Unmatched junction bases numbered 1, after V lost 4 bases and J lost 2 bases.

The J gene is TRBJ2-7, the V gene TRBV27; 10 bases are a match to TRBD1. The CDR3 loop spans 16 amino acids. The ends lost 6 bases at V and 2 bases at J; junction bases unmatched: 10. Germline CDR1 and CDR2: MNHEY and SMNVEV (reference sequence). The CDR3 DNA is TGTGCCAGCAGGGCCAGAGGTGGGACAGGGGCCTACGAGCAGTACTTC. It specifies CASRARGGTGAYEQYF.

This clone has more than one count but fewer than ten. The chain uses TRBV29-1 and TRBJ1-2; possible D gene TRBD1, 5 bases. V lost 6 bases and J lost 8, with 13 bases in between. The CDR3 length is 11 residues. Looked up from germline, CDR1 is SQVTM and CDR2 is ANQGSEA. CDR3 region: CSVGDSGGYTF. CDR3 coding DNA: TGCAGCGTGGGGGACTCGGGAGGCTACACCTTC.

V is TRBV6-1 and J is TRBJ2-1; 10 positions match TRBD2. Germline-derived CDR1 and CDR2 are MNHNS and SASEGT. V was clipped by 8 bases and J by 2 bases; unmatched bases: 3. CDR3 length equals 14 residues. CDR3 residues: CASGLAGAYNEQFF. CDR3 DNA sequence: TGTGCCAGCGGGCTAGCGGGAGCCTACAATGAGCAGTTCTTC.

J is TRBJ1-4 and V is TRBV6-6; possibly TRBD1 for D (6 bases). CDR1 is MNHNY, CDR2 SVGAGI, per germline (reference sequence). This CDR3 is 11 amino acids long. The ends were cut back, 5 bases at V and 11 bases at J, with 9 bases in the middle. Here the CDR3 reads CASSTDSKLFF. As DNA, the CDR3 is TGTGCCAGCAGTACGGACAGTAAACTGTTTTTT.

In this sample, this clone turned up once. The gene calls are TRBV5-4 and TRBJ1-1; unclear D gene. Trimming removed 4 bases from V and 1 base from J, with 11 bases in between. This CDR3 has 14 residues. Germline V gives CDR1 SGHNT, CDR2 YYREEE (reference sequence). CDR3 DNA: TGTGCCAGCAGCCGGGCCGGTGCGAACACTGAAGCTTTCTTT. Its translation: CASSRAGANTEAFF.

This clone was detected once. The genes are TRBV7-9 and TRBJ2-2; TRBD2 matches 11 bases. The V segment lost 4 bases and the J segment 3 bases; nucleotides outside the gene matches: 7. CDR1 and CDR2 (germline): SEHNR, FQNEAQ (reference sequence). CDR3 length equals 17 residues. The DNA of the CDR3 is TGTGCCAGCAGCTCTTTAGCGGGAGGGCCTGACACCGGGGAGCTGTTTTTT. It encodes CASSSLAGGPDTGELFF. Filled out from reference TRBV7-9 and TRBJ2-2, the complete variable domain reads DTGVSQNPRHKITKRGQNVTFRCDPISEHNRLYWYRQTLGQGPEFLTYFQNEAQLEKSRLLSDRFSAERPKGSFSTLEIQRTEQGDSAMYLCASSSLAGGPDTGELFFGEGSRLTVL.

This chain joins TRBV5-1 and TRBJ2-1, with 11 bases lining up with TRBD2. Germline V gives CDR1 SGHRS, CDR2 YFSETQ. This CDR3 is built from 13 residues. The ends lost 8 bases at V and 7 bases at J; junction bases unmatched: 5. The CDR3 region has the DNA TGCGCCAGTACTAGCGGGGGTTTTAATGAGCAGTTCTTC. It encodes CASTSGGFNEQFF.

V usage is TRBV29-1 and J usage is TRBJ2-1; no firm D call. Looked up from germline, CDR1 is SQVTM and CDR2 is ANQGSEA. The CDR3 extends over 15 amino acids. V lost 6 bases and J lost 8, with 23 bases in between. Here the CDR3 reads CSVTSGQRLVHEQFF. The CDR3 DNA follows: TGCAGCGTGACTTCCGGTCAGCGCTTGGTCCATGAGCAGTTCTTC.

V is TRBV28 and J is TRBJ1-3, with D possibly matching TRBD1 (6 bases). This CDR3 comprises 17 residues. V dropped 6 bases and J dropped 0 bases, with 18 bases sitting between them. Germline CDR1 reads MDHEN; CDR2 reads SYDVKM. In DNA, the CDR3 is TGTGCCAGCAGGGCTGGGGGCAGGGAACACTCTGGAAACACCATATATTTT. This sequence encodes CASRAGGREHSGNTIYF.

CDR3 sequence: CASSRGYEQYF. CDR3 bases: TGCGCCAGCAGCCGCGGATACGAGCAGTACTTC. The V gene is TRBV4-3, the J gene TRBJ2-7, with D uncertain. V gave up 4 bases and J gave up 4 bases, with 5 bases separating them. There are 11 residues in the CDR3. CDR1 LGHNA and CDR2 YSLEER come from the germline V gene.

CDR3 protein: CASSPGTGRYGYTF. In DNA, the CDR3 is TGTGCCAGCAGCCCCGGGACAGGGCGCTATGGCTACACCTTC. The chain has TRBV13 and TRBJ1-2; 9 bases are shared with TRBD1. The CDR3 spans 14 residues. CDR1 and CDR2 (germline): PRHDT, FYEKMQ (reference sequence). V lost 5 bases, J lost 4 bases, and 5 bases stayed unmatched.

The V gene is TRBV15, the J gene TRBJ1-4; D is unclear. Germline values: CDR1 LNHNV, CDR2 YYDKDF (reference sequence). This CDR3 contains 14 residues. V dropped 6 bases and J dropped 5 bases, with 13 bases sitting between them. Here the CDR3 DNA reads TGTGCCACCAGGACCCTCGACGTGAATGAAAAACTGTTTTTT. Amino acid sequence: CATRTLDVNEKLFF.

DNA of the CDR3: TGTGCCTGGATGATCAGGGCATATGAGCAGTTCTTC. The encoded protein is CAWMIRAYEQFF. The genes are TRBV30 and TRBJ2-1; TRBD1 is a possible D gene (5 bases). Germline assignment: CDR1 GTSNPN and CDR2 SVGIG (reference sequence). The V end was cut by 4 bases, the J end by 8 bases, with 12 bases between. CDR3 size: 12 residues. Looking up the rest from reference TRBV30 and TRBJ2-1 gives the full variable domain: SQTIHQWPATLVQPVGSPLSLECTVEGTSNPNLYWYRQAAGRGLQLLFYSVGIGQISSEVPQNLSASRPQDRQFILSSKKLLLSDSGFYLCAWMIRAYEQFFGPGTRLTVL.